This paragraph reports one T cell receptor beta chain. This entry belongs to a study of OX40 agonist ivuxolimab in advanced cancers. Libraries were prepared by immunoSEQ multiplex PCR; TCRdb keeps only in-frame clonotypes and omits some of them. The sample has roughly 40,000 clones; 90% are singletons. CDR3 length: 18 residues. CDR1 is SGHRS and CDR2 is YFSETQ in the germline V gene. V lost 4 bases to trimming and J lost 0 bases; unmatched junction nucleotides: 11. The source of this sequence is an adult with an advanced solid tumor such as melanoma, head and neck, liver or kidney cancer. Source: CD4+ or CD8+ T cells sorted from blood, taken in a trial of the OX40 agonist ivuxolimab. The chain recombines TRBV5-1 with TRBJ2-7, with TRBD1 identical over 12 bases. The CDR3 protein is CASSGGQGAWEPSYEQYF. The CDR3 DNA is TGCGCCAGCAGCGGGGGACAGGGGGCATGGGAGCCCTCCTACGAGCAGTACTTC.